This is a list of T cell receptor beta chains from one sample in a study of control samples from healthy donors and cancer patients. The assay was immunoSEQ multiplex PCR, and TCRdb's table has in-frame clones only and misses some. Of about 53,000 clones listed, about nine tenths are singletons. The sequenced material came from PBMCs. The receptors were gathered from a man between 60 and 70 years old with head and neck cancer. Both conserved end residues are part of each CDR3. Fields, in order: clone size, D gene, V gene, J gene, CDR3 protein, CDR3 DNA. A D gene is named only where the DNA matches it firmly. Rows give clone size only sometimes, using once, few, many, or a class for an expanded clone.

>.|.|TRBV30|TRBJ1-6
CAWDDYLALHF
TGTGCCTGGGACGATTATTTGGCCCTCCACTTT
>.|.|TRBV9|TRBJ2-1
CASSADSSYNEQFF
TGTGCCAGCAGCGCCGACAGTTCCTACAATGAGCAGTTCTTC
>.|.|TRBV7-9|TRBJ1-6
CASSLNPGADGSPLHF
TGTGCCAGCAGCTTAAATCCGGGGGCTGATGGTTCACCCCTCCACTTT
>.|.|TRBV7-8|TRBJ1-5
CASSGPGWGNQPQHF
TGTGCCAGCAGCGGACCTGGGTGGGGGAATCAGCCCCAGCATTTT
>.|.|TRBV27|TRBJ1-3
CASSFNGLSGNTIYF
TGTGCCAGCAGTTTTAACGGCCTCTCTGGAAACACCATATATTTT
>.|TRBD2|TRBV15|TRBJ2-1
CATSTRGGEAYNEQFF
TGTGCCACCAGCACCCGCGGGGGGGAGGCCTACAATGAGCAGTTCTTC
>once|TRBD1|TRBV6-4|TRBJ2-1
CASSHQGQGASNEQFF
TGTGCCAGCAGTCACCAAGGGCAGGGGGCTTCCAATGAGCAGTTCTTC
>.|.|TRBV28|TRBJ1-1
CASSFLIRGNTEAFF
TGTGCCAGCAGTTTTTTAATTAGGGGTAACACTGAAGCTTTCTTT
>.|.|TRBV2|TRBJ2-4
CASSSILAVKNIQYF
TGTGCCAGCAGTTCGATCTTAGCGGTCAAAAACATTCAGTACTTC
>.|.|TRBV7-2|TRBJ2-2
CSTGELFF
TGTTCTACCGGGGAGCTGTTTTTT
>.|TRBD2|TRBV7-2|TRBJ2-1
CASSGLAAYNEQFF
TGTGCCAGCAGTGGACTAGCGGCCTACAATGAGCAGTTCTTC
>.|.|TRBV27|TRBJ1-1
CASRRRDGVDTEAFF
TGTGCCAGTCGTCGCCGGGACGGAGTGGACACTGAAGCTTTCTTT
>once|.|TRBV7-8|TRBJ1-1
CASSLGGHTEAFF
TGTGCCAGCAGCTTAGGGGGGCACACTGAAGCTTTCTTT
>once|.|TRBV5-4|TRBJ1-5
CASSLMGSYQPQHF
TGTGCCAGCAGCTTGATGGGGTCATACCAGCCCCAGCATTTT
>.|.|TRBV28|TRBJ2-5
CASSPQQGDQETQYF
TGTGCCAGCAGTCCCCAGCAGGGAGACCAAGAGACCCAGTACTTC
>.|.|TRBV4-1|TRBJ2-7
CASSHPARYRAYEQYF
TGCGCCAGCAGCCACCCTGCCCGGTACAGGGCCTACGAGCAGTACTTC
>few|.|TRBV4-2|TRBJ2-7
CASSQEGRSTYEQYF
TGTGCCAGCAGCCAAGAGGGACGGAGCACCTACGAGCAGTACTTC
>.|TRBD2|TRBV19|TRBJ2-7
CASSIQRDSYEQYF
TGTGCCAGTAGTATCCAGCGGGACTCGTACGAGCAGTACTTC
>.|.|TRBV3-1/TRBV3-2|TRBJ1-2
CASSSQGMVGYYGYTF
TGTGCCAGCAGCTCCCAGGGGATGGTTGGGTACTATGGCTACACCTTC
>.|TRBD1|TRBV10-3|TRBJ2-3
CAISAGQGTDTQYF
TGTGCCATCAGTGCGGGACAGGGCACAGATACGCAGTATTTT
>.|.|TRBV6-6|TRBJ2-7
CASARPGLYEQYF
TGTGCCAGCGCTAGGCCGGGGCTCTACGAGCAGTACTTC